Listed below are T cell receptor beta chains from one sample, sequenced in a study of T cell responses to AZD1222 COVID-19 vaccine. Clones were sequenced by immunoSEQ multiplex PCR, and TCRdb holds only the in-frame ones, with some missing. The table lists more than 110,000 clones, about 90% of them singletons. Sequenced material: peripheral blood, taken 28 days after the second AZD1222 dose. The receptors come from an adult who received the AZD1222 COVID-19 vaccine. Each CDR3 is given with its conserved first and last residue. Fields, in order: V gene, J gene, CDR3 protein.

>TRBV18|TRBJ2-1
CASSPQGTSGTLYEQFF
>TRBV19|TRBJ2-7
CASSPYVVGQGGYEQYF
>TRBV28|TRBJ2-7
CASSSGQFTGQYF
>TRBV11-2|TRBJ1-6
CASRPGGLSYNSPLHF
>TRBV18|TRBJ1-4
CASSPQGGHLFF
>TRBV28|TRBJ2-1
CASRSRLAPLYNEQFF
>TRBV21-1|TRBJ2-3
CASSKERESTDTQYF
>TRBV27|TRBJ2-7
CASSHTRGSREQYF
>TRBV24-1|TRBJ2-1
CATSDPGTSGRVGEQFF
>TRBV5-1|TRBJ1-1
CASSLAVRENTEAFF
>TRBV18|TRBJ1-6
CASSPDNSPLHF
>TRBV19|TRBJ1-1
CASSNRTGGNTEAFF
>TRBV6-5|TRBJ1-5
CASSYSDREGQPQHF
>TRBV6-5|TRBJ1-1
CASSRQDGTEAFF
>TRBV7-2|TRBJ2-7
CASSLTGGIGDEQYF
>TRBV10-2|TRBJ2-5
CASMGQTQETQYF
>TRBV10-3|TRBJ2-1
CAISDEKRAGEQFF
>TRBV5-6|TRBJ1-2
CASSSIWLATHGYTF
>TRBV28|TRBJ1-1
CASSLLAPQGNTEAFF
>TRBV28|TRBJ2-2
CASSISGPRTGELFF
>TRBV5-1|TRBJ2-7
CASSPDPGTLSGREQYF
>TRBV9|TRBJ2-1
CASSAPGAYNEQFF
>TRBV5-1|TRBJ2-7
CASSLASSALYEQYF
>TRBV27|TRBJ2-7
CASSWSSGEETYEQYF
>TRBV25-1|TRBJ2-2
CASSEWGTGGFGELFF
>TRBV18|TRBJ2-2
CASSPPSRSGELFF
>TRBV6-8|TRBJ1-5
CASIIGCNQPQHF
>TRBV3-1/TRBV3-2|TRBJ1-2
CASSQGTVTGYTF
>TRBV19|TRBJ2-7
CASSIRPAIEQYF
>TRBV10-3|TRBJ2-5
CAISTTTRSQETQYF
>TRBV11-2|TRBJ2-4
CASSTLAAGAKNIQYF
>TRBV19|TRBJ2-7
CASSTRQATEQYF
>TRBV6-5|TRBJ1-1
CASSRDTWGTEAFF
>TRBV6-5|TRBJ1-2
CASSSTKGQGVWGNTF
>TRBV24-1|TRBJ1-1
CATSDPQGAEAFF
>TRBV24-1|TRBJ1-5
CATSDFPDRGFYNQPQHF
>TRBV24-1|TRBJ2-7
CATSDTTSGSAPYEQYF
>TRBV5-6|TRBJ2-3
CASSLDPARTDTQYF
>TRBV4-3|TRBJ1-1
CASSQDLSMNTEAFF
>TRBV3-1/TRBV3-2|TRBJ1-5
CASGLGVNSNQPQHF
>TRBV5-4|TRBJ2-1
CASSSVTSGRVSSYNEQFF
>TRBV6-5|TRBJ1-1
CASRSGLGDTEAFF
>TRBV5-1|TRBJ1-5
CASSLYPDSNQPQHF
>TRBV19|TRBJ2-3
CASSIGVSFTDTQYF
>TRBV6-5|TRBJ1-6
CASTTGGHGDSPLHF